This T cell receptor (beta chain) was captured by sequencing in a study of siplizumab effects on memory and regulatory T cells. As concerns this clone: Its cognate antigen is unknown.

General study points: Naive T cells looked more diverse than memory cells, and they looked like major contributors to the alloresponse. Siplizumab brought about a significant reduction in alloreactive sequences traceable to unstimulated CD4+ memory cells.

CDR3 length: 14 amino acids. Losses at the gene ends were 4 bases for V and 3 bases for J; bases not matched to a gene: 4. Germline V gene lookup returns CDR1 LNHDA and CDR2 SQIVND (reference sequence). TCRdb's table, derived via immunoSEQ multiplex PCR, lists solely in-frame clones and lacks some. In the table there are roughly 56,000 clones, just over 95% of which are singletons. Donor pairs, a few in total, had unstimulated naive, memory, effector memory and TEMRA subsets sequenced. This TCR was sampled from a human donor in good health. What was sequenced was naive CD8+ T cells sorted from blood. This sequence joins TRBV19 and TRBJ2-7; the match to TRBD2 covers 9 bases. The CDR3, as DNA: TGTGCCAGTAGTACCAGCGGGAGGATCTACGAGCAGTACTTC. This translates into CASSTSGRIYEQYF.